The clone carrying this T cell receptor beta chain came up once. Sequencing used immunoSEQ multiplex PCR; TCRdb keeps in-frame clones, though not all of them. The top ten hold roughly 6% of the sample, which has 11,000 or so clones, about 88% seen once. The V and J ends lost 8 bases and 0 bases, in that order; junction bases with no gene match: 0. The germline V gene encodes CDR1 MNHEY and CDR2 SVGAGI. CDR3 length: 13 residues. This specimen comes from a study of blood T cell dynamics during melanoma immunotherapy. Time point reported: week 3, after first cycle of checkpoint inhibitor. One draw preceded checkpoint blockade; another followed its first cycle at week 3.

The clonotype comes from a human donor with melanoma. Sequencing used blood, obtained from a patient treated with checkpoint blockade. The chain joins TRBV6-5 to TRBJ2-1; 8 positions agree with TRBD1. The chain's CDR3 is CASGTGSYNEQFF. DNA for the CDR3: TGTGCCAGCGGGACAGGCTCCTACAATGAGCAGTTCTTC.